These 6 T cell receptor beta chains were all obtained from the same sample, sequenced in a study of blood T cells in healthy people across ages. Primed by a sample-barcoded 5' primer and a J-beta primer mix, a second PCR proceeded for 7 to 11 cycles. In TCRdb, the 5' RACE reads were re-called with MiXCR into one record per CDR3 protein. Of hundreds of thousands of distinct CDR3 sequences in the sample, around 43% were seen once. Input material: blood. The receptors originated from a man aged 60 to 69 in good health.

The genes are TRBV21-1 and TRBJ2-7; the table's D call TRBD2 went unverified against the DNA. TRBV21-1 is a pseudogene segment. This CDR3 is 15 amino acids long. CDR3 DNA: TGTGCCAGCAGCAAAGGGGCAGTCCACTCCTACGAGCAGTACTTC. This translates into CASSKGAVHSYEQYF.

The chain links TRBV20-1 to TRBJ1-5; D may be TRBD1 (6 bases). Germline V gives CDR1 DFQATT, CDR2 SNEGSKA (reference sequence). The V end was cut by 3 bases, the J end by 3 bases, with 12 bases between. The length of the CDR3 is 14 residues. CDR3 DNA: TGCAGTGCTAGGGCCGGGGGCGTCAATCAGCCCCAGCATTTT. It codes for CSARAGGVNQPQHF.

The rearrangement joins TRBV4-3 to TRBJ2-1; either TRBD1 or TRBD2 may supply D (5 bases each). V lost 0 bases, J lost 5 bases, and 14 bases lay in between. The CDR3 runs to 16 residues. The germline V gene has CDR1 LGHNA and CDR2 YSLEER. The CDR3: CASSQDGTGRHNEQFF. The CDR3 nucleotides read TGCGCCAGCAGCCAAGACGGGACGGGAAGACACAATGAGCAGTTCTTC.

The sample holds many counts of this clonotype. V usage is TRBV4-3 and J usage is TRBJ1-5; a possible D gene is TRBD1 (5 bases). The V end lost 0 bases, the J end lost 6 bases, and 9 bases lay between the germline ends. CDR1 is LGHNA and CDR2 is YSLEER in the germline V gene. This CDR3 contains 14 residues. CDR3 sequence: CASSQDRVAQPQHF. CDR3 DNA: TGCGCCAGCAGCCAAGACAGGGTGGCTCAGCCCCAGCATTTT.

Regarding this clonotype: A junction boundary mismatches the germline segment, possibly from a read error. The CDR3 here is CASSLGTDNTGTQYF. The CDR3, as DNA: TGTGCCAGCAGTCTTGGGACAGACAACACAGGTACGCAGTATTTT. The rearrangement uses TRBV7-3 and TRBJ2-3; 7 bases match TRBD1. The CDR3 loop spans 15 amino acids. Germline V CDR1 and CDR2: SGHTA, FQGTGA.

As to this clonotype: A much larger clone lies one base from this, so it may be a read error. The chain couples TRBV7-4 to TRBJ2-7; D assignment may be TRBD1 or TRBD2 (5 bases each). The CDR3 is made up of 15 amino acids. The germline V gene encodes CDR1 SGHVT and CDR2 SQSDAQ. The CDR3 bases are TGTGCCAGCATCTTAAGGGCCAGAGGGGATTGGGAGCAGTACTTC. Its translation: CASILRARGDWEQYF.